The clone carrying this T cell receptor beta chain was recorded a few times. This CDR3 is built from 15 residues. With V trimmed by 0 bases and J by 6 bases, 4 bases remained unmatched. Germline V CDR1 and CDR2: SGHVT, SQSDAQ. TCRdb fed the reads into MiXCR, producing one record per CDR3 protein. The sample has approximately 200,000 distinct CDR3 sequences; about 23% are singletons. This record belongs to a study of T cell repertoires in cytomegalovirus infection. About the study: Indications came from public TCR beta signatures; they pointed to CMV infection and to a matching HLA type.

The sequence was obtained from a human donor in good health (CMV status not recorded). Some clones in this sample may be carry-over from other donors' samples. Input material: CD8+ T cells from PBMCs. The chain carries TRBV7-4 and TRBJ2-1, with 8 bases matching TRBD1. The CDR3 sequence: CASSLAGTGGNEQFF. CDR3 nucleotides: TGTGCCAGCAGCTTAGCTGGGACAGGCGGCAATGAGCAGTTCTTC. The whole variable domain, filled in from reference TRBV7-4 and TRBJ2-1, reads GAGVSQSPRYKVAKRGRDVALRCDSISGHVTLYWYRQTLGQGSEVLTYSQSDAQRDKSGRPSGRFSAERPERSVSTLKIQRTEQGDSAVYLCASSLAGTGGNEQFFGPGTRLTVL.